This T cell receptor beta chain was sequenced during a study of PD-1 blockade in classical Hodgkin lymphoma. By sample fraction, this clone is medium-sized. Its specificity is unknown. TCRdb keeps only in-frame clones here, not all; method: immunoSEQ multiplex PCR. This table holds 25,000 to 35,000 clones, about 71% found once. Broader study findings: Nivolumab initiation under 1 year post-ASCT meant exclusion. A significant rise in TCR diversity was seen by C4D1 for CD4+ cells but not for CD8+ cells.

Every patient relapsed after autologous stem cell transplantation, and brentuximab vedotin exposure varied. V dropped 0 bases and J dropped 9 bases, with 15 bases sitting between them. The CDR3 extends over 15 amino acids. The germline V gene encodes CDR1 LNHNV and CDR2 YYDKDF (reference sequence). This sequence was found in a human donor with classical Hodgkin lymphoma. The specimen comprised peripheral blood mononuclear cells (PBMCs), sampled before the second cycle of nivolumab. The chain carries TRBV15 and TRBJ1-5, with D uncertain. The CDR3 DNA reads as TGTGCCACCAGCAGAGATATACAGCCTTCGTGGCCCCAGCATTTT. The encoded protein is CATSRDIQPSWPQHF.